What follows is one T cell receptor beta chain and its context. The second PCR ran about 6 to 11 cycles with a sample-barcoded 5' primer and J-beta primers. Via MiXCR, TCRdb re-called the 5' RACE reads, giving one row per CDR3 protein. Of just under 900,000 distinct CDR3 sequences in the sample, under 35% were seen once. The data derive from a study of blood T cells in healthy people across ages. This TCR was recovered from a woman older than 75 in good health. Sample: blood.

CDR3 protein: CASAARDLRSNQPQHF. CDR3 DNA sequence: TGTGCCAGCGCGGCTAGGGACCTAAGGAGCAATCAGCCCCAGCATTTT. The rearrangement uses TRBV7-8 and TRBJ1-5, with D perhaps TRBD1 (5 bases). Trimming pared 8 bases from V and 1 base from J, leaving 18 bases between. The V gene's germline CDR1 is SGHVS and CDR2 FQNEAQ. This CDR3 is 16 amino acids long.